This TCR beta chain was captured in a study of spatial heterogeneity in lung cancer. Background on the study: Compared with alpha-chain sequences, beta-chain sequences were consistently detected in greater numbers. Raw-read counts averaged over ten per unique TCR and UMI combination.

Germline V CDR1 and CDR2: ENHRY, SYGVKD. The V end was cut by 8 bases, the J end by 9 bases, with 14 bases between. CDR3 length: 12 residues. TCR cDNA molecules each carried a unique molecular identifier. TCRdb passed the 5' RACE reads through MiXCR, listing each CDR3 protein once. The sample includes about 13,000 distinct CDR3 sequences, roughly 5% seen only once; the top ten take approximately 35%. Time point indicated: sample taken at primary tumor resection. Whole RNA, which was extracted from tumor, nontumor lung tissue or frozen PBMC, was sequenced without any cell sorting. This clonotype has ten or more counts. The library was prepared for alpha chains; this beta chain is a stray read, so its frequency means little.

Here the sequenced sample was lung tumor tissue, taken at surgery. V and J are TRBV10-3 and TRBJ2-1; a possible D gene is TRBD1 (6 bases). The TCR comes from a human donor with early-stage non-small cell lung cancer. The CDR3: CAIRTQGSEQFF. CDR3 nucleotides: TGTGCCATCCGCACACAGGGAAGTGAGCAGTTCTTC.